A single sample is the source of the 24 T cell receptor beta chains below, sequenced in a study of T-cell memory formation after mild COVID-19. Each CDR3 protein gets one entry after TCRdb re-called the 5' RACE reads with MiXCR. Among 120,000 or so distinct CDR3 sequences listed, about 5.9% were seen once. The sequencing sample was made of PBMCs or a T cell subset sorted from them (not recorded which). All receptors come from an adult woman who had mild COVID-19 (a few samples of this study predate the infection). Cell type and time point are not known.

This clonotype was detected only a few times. CDR3 sequence (DNA): TGTGCCAGCAGCTTATTAGGCAACACTGAAGCTTTCTTT. Translated, it gives CASSLLGNTEAFF. This chain joins TRBV7-9 and TRBJ1-1, with D uncertain. The V and J ends lost 2 bases and 2 bases respectively, with 6 bases between them. CDR1 SEHNR and CDR2 FQNEAQ come from the germline V gene (reference sequence). The CDR3 is 13 amino acids.

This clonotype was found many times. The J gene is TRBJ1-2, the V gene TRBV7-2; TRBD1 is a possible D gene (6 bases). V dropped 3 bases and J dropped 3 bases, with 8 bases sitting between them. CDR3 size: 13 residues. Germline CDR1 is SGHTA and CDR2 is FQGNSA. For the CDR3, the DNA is TGTGCCAGCAGCTTCTCAGGGGACTATGGCTACACCTTC. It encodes CASSFSGDYGYTF.

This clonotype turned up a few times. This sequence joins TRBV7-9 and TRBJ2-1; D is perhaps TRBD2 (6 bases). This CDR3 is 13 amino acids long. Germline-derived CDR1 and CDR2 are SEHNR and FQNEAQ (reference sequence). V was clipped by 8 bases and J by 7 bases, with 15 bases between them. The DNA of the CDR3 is TGTGCCAGCGGGATAGCGGACAAGAATGAGCAGTTCTTC. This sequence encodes CASGIADKNEQFF. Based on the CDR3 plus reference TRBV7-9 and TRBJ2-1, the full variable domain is DTGVSQNPRHKITKRGQNVTFRCDPISEHNRLYWYRQTLGQGPEFLTYFQNEAQLEKSRLLSDRFSAERPKGSFSTLEIQRTEQGDSAMYLCASGIADKNEQFFGPGTRLTVL.

CDR3 in DNA: TGTGCCAGCAGCCCCCAGGGTTTTGGAAAACTGTTTTTT. It specifies CASSPQGFGKLFF. V and J are TRBV7-6 and TRBJ1-4; a possible D gene is TRBD1 (5 bases). Trimming removed 5 bases at V and 10 bases at J, with 14 bases between. The CDR3 runs to 13 residues. CDR1 SGHVS and CDR2 FNYEAQ come from the germline V gene.

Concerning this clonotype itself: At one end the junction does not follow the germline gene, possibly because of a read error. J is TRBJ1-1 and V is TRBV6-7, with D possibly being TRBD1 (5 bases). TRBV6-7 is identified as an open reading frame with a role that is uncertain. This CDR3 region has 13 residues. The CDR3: CASRYSRQSEAFF. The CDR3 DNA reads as TGTGCCAGCAGGTACTCTCGACAGAGTGAAGCTTTCTTT.

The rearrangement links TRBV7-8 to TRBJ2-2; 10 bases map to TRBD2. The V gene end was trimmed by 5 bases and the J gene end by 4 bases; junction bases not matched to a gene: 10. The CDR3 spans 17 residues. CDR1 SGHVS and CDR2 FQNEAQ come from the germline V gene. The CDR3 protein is CASSPRAGGPVTGELFF. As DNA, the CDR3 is TGTGCCAGCAGCCCGCGAGCGGGAGGGCCGGTCACCGGGGAGCTGTTTTTT.

CDR3 in amino acids: CASSGGISGSYSYNEQFF. The CDR3 nucleotides are TGTGCCAGCAGCGGGGGGATTAGCGGGAGCTATTCCTACAATGAGCAGTTCTTC. The V call is TRBV9, the J call TRBJ2-1; 9 positions match TRBD2. J lost 1 base, V lost 3 bases, and 11 bases had no gene match. The CDR3 covers 18 residues. Germline CDR1 reads SGDLS; CDR2 reads YYNGEE.

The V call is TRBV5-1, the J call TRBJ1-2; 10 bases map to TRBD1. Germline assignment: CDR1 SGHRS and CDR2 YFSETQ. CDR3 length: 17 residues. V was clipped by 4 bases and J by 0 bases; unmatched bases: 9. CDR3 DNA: TGCGCCAGCAGCCCCGAGGGACAGGGGATATCTAACTATGGCTACACCTTC. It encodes CASSPEGQGISNYGYTF.

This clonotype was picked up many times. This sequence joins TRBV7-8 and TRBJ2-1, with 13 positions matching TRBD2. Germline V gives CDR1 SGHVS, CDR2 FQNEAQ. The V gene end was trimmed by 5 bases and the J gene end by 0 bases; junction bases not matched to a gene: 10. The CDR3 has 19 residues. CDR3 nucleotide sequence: TGTGCCAGCAGCGGACGACCGGGACTAGCGGGGCACTCCTACAATGAGCAGTTCTTC. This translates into CASSGRPGLAGHSYNEQFF.

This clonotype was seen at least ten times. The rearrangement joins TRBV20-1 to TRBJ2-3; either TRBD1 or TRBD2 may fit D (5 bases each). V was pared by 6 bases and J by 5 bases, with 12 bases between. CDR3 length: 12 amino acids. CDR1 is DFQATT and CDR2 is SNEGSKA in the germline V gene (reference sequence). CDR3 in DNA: TGCAGTGCAAGGTTGGGGGTAGATACGCAGTATTTT. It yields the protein CSARLGVDTQYF.

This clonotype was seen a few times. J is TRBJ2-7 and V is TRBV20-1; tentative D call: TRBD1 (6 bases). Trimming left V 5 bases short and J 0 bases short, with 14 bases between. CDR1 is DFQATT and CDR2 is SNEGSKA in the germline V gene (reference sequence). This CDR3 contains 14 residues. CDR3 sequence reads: CSAERDTNSYEQYF. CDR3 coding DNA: TGCAGTGCTGAAAGGGACACAAACTCCTACGAGCAGTACTTC.

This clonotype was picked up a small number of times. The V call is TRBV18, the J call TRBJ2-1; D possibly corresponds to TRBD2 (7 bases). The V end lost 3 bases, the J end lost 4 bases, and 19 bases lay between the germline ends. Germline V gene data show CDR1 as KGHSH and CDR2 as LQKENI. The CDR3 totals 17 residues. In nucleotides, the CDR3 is TGTGCCAGCTCACCGCCACAGGGACTACCCGAATACAATGAGCAGTTCTTC. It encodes CASSPPQGLPEYNEQFF. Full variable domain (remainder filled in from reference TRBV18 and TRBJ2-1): NAGVMQNPRHLVRRRGQEARLRCSPMKGHSHVYWYRQLPEEGLKFMVYLQKENIIDESGMPKERFSAEFPKEGPSILRIQQVVRGDSAAYFCASSPPQGLPEYNEQFFGPGTRLTVL.

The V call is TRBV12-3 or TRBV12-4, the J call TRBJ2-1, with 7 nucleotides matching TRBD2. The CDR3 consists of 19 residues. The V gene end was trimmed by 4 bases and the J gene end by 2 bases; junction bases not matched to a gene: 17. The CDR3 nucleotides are TGTGCCAGCAGTTCTACGGGACGAGCGGGATCCCCCCCCTACAATGAGCAGTTCTTC. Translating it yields CASSSTGRAGSPPYNEQFF.

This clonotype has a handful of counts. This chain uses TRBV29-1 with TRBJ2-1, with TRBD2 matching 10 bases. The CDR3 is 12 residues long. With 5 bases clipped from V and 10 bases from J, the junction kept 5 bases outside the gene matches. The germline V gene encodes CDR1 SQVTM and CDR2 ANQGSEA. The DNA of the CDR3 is TGCAGCGTTTCGGGACTAGCGAGGGAGCAGTTCTTC. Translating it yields CSVSGLAREQFF.

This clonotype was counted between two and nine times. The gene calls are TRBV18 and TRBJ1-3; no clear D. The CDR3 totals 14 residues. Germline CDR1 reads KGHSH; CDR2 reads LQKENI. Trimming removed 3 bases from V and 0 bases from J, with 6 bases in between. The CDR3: CASSPHPSGNTIYF. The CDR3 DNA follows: TGTGCCAGCTCACCTCACCCCTCTGGAAACACCATATATTTT.

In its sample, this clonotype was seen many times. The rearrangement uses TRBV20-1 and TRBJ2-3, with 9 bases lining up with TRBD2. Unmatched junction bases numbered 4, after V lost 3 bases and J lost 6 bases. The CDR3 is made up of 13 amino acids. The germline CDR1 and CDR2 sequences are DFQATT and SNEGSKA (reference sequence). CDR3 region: CSASHSGSDTQYF. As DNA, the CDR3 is TGCAGTGCTAGTCATAGCGGGAGTGATACGCAGTATTTT.

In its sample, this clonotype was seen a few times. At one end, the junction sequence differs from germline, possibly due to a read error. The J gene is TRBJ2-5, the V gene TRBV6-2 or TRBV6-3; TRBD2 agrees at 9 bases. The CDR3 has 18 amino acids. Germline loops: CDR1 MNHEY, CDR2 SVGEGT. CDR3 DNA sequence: TGTGCCAGCAGTTCCTACCGTGCTAGCGGGATACGGGAAGAGACCAAGTACTTC. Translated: CASSSYRASGIREETKYF.

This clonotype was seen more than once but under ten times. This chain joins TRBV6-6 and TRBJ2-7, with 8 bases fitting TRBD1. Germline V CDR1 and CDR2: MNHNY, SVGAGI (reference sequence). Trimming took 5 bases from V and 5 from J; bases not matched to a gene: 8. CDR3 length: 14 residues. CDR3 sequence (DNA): TGTGCCAGCAGTCAAATTAAACAGGGGGACGAGCAGTACTTC. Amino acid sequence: CASSQIKQGDEQYF.

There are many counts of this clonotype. The CDR3 DNA sequence: TGTGCCAGCAGCTTAGTGCTTAGGGGGATCGGTGAGCAGTTCTTC. It codes for CASSLVLRGIGEQFF. The rearrangement joins TRBV11-2 to TRBJ2-1, with a tentative D call TRBD1 (6 bases). From germline, CDR1 is SGHAT and CDR2 FQNNGV. Trimming left V 1 base short and J 9 bases short, with 16 bases between. This CDR3 spans 15 amino acids.

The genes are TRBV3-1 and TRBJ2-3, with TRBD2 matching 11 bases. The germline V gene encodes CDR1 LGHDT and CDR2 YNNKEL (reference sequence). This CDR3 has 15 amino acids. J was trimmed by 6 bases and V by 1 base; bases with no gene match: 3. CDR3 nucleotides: TGTGCCAGCAGCCAAGGGGCTAGCGGGGGGGATACGCAGTATTTT. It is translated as CASSQGASGGDTQYF.

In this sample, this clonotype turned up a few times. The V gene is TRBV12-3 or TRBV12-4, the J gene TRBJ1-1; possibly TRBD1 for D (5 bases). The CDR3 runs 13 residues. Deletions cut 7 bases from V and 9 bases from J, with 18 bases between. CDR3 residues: CASKVPSTAKAFF. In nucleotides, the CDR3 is TGTGCCAGCAAAGTGCCGTCGACAGCAAAAGCTTTCTTT.

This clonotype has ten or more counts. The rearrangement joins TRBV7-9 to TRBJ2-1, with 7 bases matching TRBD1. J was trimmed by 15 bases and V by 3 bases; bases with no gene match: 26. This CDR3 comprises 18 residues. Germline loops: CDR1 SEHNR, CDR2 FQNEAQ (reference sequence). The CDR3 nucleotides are TGTGCCAGCAGCTTTGAGGGAGAAACCGGGACAGTTAGGGCTCAATGGTTCTTC. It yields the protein CASSFEGETGTVRAQWFF.

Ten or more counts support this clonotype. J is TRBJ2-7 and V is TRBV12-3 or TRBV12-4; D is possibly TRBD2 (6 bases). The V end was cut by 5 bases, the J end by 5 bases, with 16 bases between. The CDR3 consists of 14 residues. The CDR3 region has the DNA TGTGCCAGCAGTCCCCCGGGACTGGGGGACGAGCAGTACTTC. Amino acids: CASSPPGLGDEQYF.

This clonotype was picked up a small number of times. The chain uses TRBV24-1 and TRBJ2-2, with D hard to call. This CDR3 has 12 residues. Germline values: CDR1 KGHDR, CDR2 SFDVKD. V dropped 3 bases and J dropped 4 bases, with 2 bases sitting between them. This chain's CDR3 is CATSDRTGELFF. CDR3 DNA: TGTGCCACCAGTGATCGCACCGGGGAGCTGTTTTTT.